This T cell receptor beta chain was found in a study of blood T cell repertoires in COVID-19. Study background: Specimens from acute and convalescent COVID-19 originated in the United States, Italy and Spain. PBMCs, B-cell-depleted T cells, or T cells provided the cDNA or gDNA that made up the material.

Libraries were prepared by immunoSEQ multiplex PCR; TCRdb keeps only in-frame clonotypes and omits some of them. This table holds about 290,000 clones, approximately 90% found once. CDR3 length: 15 amino acids. V was pared by 4 bases and J by 4 bases, with 14 bases between. Germline V lookup: CDR1 LNHDA, CDR2 SQIVND (reference sequence). Specimen: peripheral blood. V gene TRBV19 combines with J gene TRBJ1-5; D is possibly TRBD1 (6 bases). The clonotype originates from a woman in her twenties or thirties with active or convalescent COVID-19. In DNA, the CDR3 is TGTGCCAGTAGTAAGTGGGGCCAGGGGAATCAGCCCCAGCATTTT. Translated: CASSKWGQGNQPQHF.